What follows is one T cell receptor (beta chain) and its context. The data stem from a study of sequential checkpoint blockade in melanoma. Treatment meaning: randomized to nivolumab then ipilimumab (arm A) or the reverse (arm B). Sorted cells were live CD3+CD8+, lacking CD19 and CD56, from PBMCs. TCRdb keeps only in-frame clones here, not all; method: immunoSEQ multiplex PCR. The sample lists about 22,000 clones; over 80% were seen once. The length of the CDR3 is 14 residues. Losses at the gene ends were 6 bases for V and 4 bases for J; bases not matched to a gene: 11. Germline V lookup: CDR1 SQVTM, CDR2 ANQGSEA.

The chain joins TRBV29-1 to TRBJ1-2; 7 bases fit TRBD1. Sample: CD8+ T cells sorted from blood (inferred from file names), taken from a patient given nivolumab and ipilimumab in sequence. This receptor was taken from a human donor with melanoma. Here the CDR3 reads CSVAPGGRVYGYTF. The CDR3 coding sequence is TGCAGCGTGGCGCCAGGGGGGCGAGTCTATGGCTACACCTTC. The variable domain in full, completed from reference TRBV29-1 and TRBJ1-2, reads SAVISQKPSRDICQRGTSLTIQCQVDSQVTMMFWYRQQPGQSLTLIATANQGSEATYESGFVIDKFPISRPNLTFSTLTVSNMSPEDSSIYLCSVAPGGRVYGYTFGSGTRLTVV.